What follows are 32 T cell receptor beta chains derived from one specimen sequenced in a study of T cell repertoires in cytomegalovirus infection. TCRdb itself ran the reads through MiXCR, one entry per CDR3 protein. The data contain about 350,000 distinct CDR3 sequences, about 35% of them singletons. These receptors' targets are unknown. The material was cultured PBMCs, obtained from culture after CMV antigen stimulation. The receptors originated from a human donor in good health (CMV status not recorded). Some clones in this sample may be carry-over from other donors' samples.

This clonotype occurred many times. This chain joins TRBV6-1 and TRBJ2-7; a possible D gene is TRBD2 (7 bases). CDR1 and CDR2 (germline): MNHNS, SASEGT. This CDR3 has 14 amino acids. V dropped 6 bases and J dropped 4 bases, with 16 bases sitting between them. The CDR3 sequence: CASRQGGVGYEQYF. DNA for the CDR3: TGTGCCAGCAGGCAAGGGGGGGTAGGATACGAGCAGTACTTC.

This sequence joins TRBV5-6 and TRBJ2-3; 9 positions match TRBD2. Per the germline V gene, CDR1 is SGHDT and CDR2 is YYEEEE. Trimming at V came to 1 base and at J to 2 bases, leaving 5 bases not matched to a gene. CDR3 length: 16 amino acids. CDR3 nucleotide sequence: TGTGCCAGCAGCTTGCAGAGGGGACTAGCCACAGATACGCAGTATTTT. Amino acid sequence: CASSLQRGLATDTQYF.

This chain links TRBV25-1 with TRBJ1-1; maybe TRBD1 (5 bases). This CDR3 region has 15 residues. Germline V gives CDR1 MGHDK, CDR2 SYGVNS. V lost 4 bases, J lost 7 bases, and 19 bases lay in between. The chain's CDR3 is CASSVGVSYYSEAFF. CDR3 coding DNA: TGTGCCAGCAGTGTGGGGGTTTCTTATTATAGTGAAGCTTTCTTT. Complete variable domain (other parts from reference TRBV25-1 and TRBJ1-1): EADIYQTPRYLVIGTGKKITLECSQTMGHDKMYWYQQDPGMELHLIHYSYGVNSTEKGDLSSESTVSRIRTEHFPLTLESARPSHTSQYLCASSVGVSYYSEAFFGQGTRLTVV.

This clonotype was counted once. The chain links TRBV14 to TRBJ1-1, with D possibly being TRBD1 (6 bases). Germline-derived CDR1 and CDR2 are SGHDN and FVKESK. The CDR3 is made up of 18 amino acids. With 0 bases removed from V and 0 bases from J, the gap between germline ends came to 17 bases. CDR3 DNA sequence: TGTGCCAGCAGCCAAGATTCAAGGGGGTGGTACATGAACACTGAAGCTTTCTTT. Protein: CASSQDSRGWYMNTEAFF.

This clonotype has just one count. This rearrangement joins TRBV12-3 or TRBV12-4 to TRBJ2-1; D remains unclear. There are 13 residues in the CDR3. V shed 3 bases and J shed 9 bases, with 12 bases lying between them. The CDR3 region is CASSFGRGTEQFF. CDR3 bases: TGTGCCAGCAGTTTCGGGCGTGGTACTGAGCAGTTCTTC.

V gene TRBV12-5 combines with J gene TRBJ2-7; D is unclear. The CDR3 totals 16 residues. In germline, CDR1 is LGHNT, CDR2 FRNRAP. Trimming took off 3 bases at V and 2 bases at J, with 17 bases between the two ends. The CDR3 nucleotides are TGTGCTAGTGGTTTTTTAACCCCGGGTCTAACCTACGAGCAGTACGTC. Protein product: CASGFLTPGLTYEQYV.

J is TRBJ2-5 and V is TRBV7-2; D is undetermined. There are 12 residues in the CDR3. CDR1 SGHTA and CDR2 FQGNSA come from the germline V gene. The germline V and J ends were trimmed by 5 bases and 6 bases, with 10 bases remaining between them. CDR3 DNA sequence: TGTGCCAGCAGCCCCTCAGTAAAGACCCAGTACTTC. This gives the protein CASSPSVKTQYF.

The chain uses TRBV9 and TRBJ2-7, with 12 nucleotides matching TRBD2. The J segment lost 2 bases and the V segment lost 4 bases, leaving 4 bases of the junction unmatched. Germline V gene lookup returns CDR1 SGDLS and CDR2 YYNGEE. There are 15 residues in the CDR3. The CDR3 protein is CASSPRTSGAYEQYF. CDR3 bases: TGTGCCAGCAGCCCCAGGACTAGCGGGGCCTACGAGCAGTACTTC.

CDR3 protein: CASSYFGTYGYTF. CDR3 bases: TGTGCCAGCAGTTACTTTGGGACCTATGGCTACACCTTC. This sequence joins TRBV6-5 and TRBJ1-2; maybe TRBD1 (5 bases). V lost 1 base and J 4 bases, leaving 7 bases between the germline ends. Germline assignment: CDR1 MNHEY and CDR2 SVGAGI. CDR3 length equals 13 residues.

This rearrangement joins TRBV28 to TRBJ2-2; D is undetermined. CDR1 and CDR2 (germline): MDHEN, SYDVKM. This CDR3 comprises 14 residues. Trimming left V 5 bases short and J 2 bases short, with 9 bases between. The CDR3 protein is CASSQRQNTGELFF. The CDR3 nucleotides are TGTGCCAGCAGTCAAAGGCAAAACACCGGGGAGCTGTTTTTT.

The rearrangement joins TRBV27 to TRBJ1-5; 12 bases line up with TRBD1. The CDR3 runs 15 residues. V shed 4 bases, J shed 7 bases, and the junction held 5 bases outside the gene matches. CDR1 MNHEY and CDR2 SMNVEV come from the germline V gene (reference sequence). Written as DNA, the CDR3 is TGTGCCAGCAGTTCCGGGACAGGGGGCAGGCAGCCCCAGCATTTT. It specifies CASSSGTGGRQPQHF.

The chain has TRBV18 and TRBJ1-4; 7 positions agree with TRBD1. This CDR3 has 14 residues. Germline V gene lookup returns CDR1 KGHSH and CDR2 LQKENI. Unmatched junction bases numbered 6, after V lost 3 bases and J lost 8 bases. The CDR3 DNA reads TGTGCCAGCTCACCGACAGGGTACACCGAAAAACTGTTTTTT. It yields the protein CASSPTGYTEKLFF. The entire variable domain, with the rest obtained from reference TRBV18 and TRBJ1-4, is as follows: NAGVMQNPRHLVRRRGQEARLRCSPMKGHSHVYWYRQLPEEGLKFMVYLQKENIIDESGMPKERFSAEFPKEGPSILRIQQVVRGDSAAYFCASSPTGYTEKLFFGSGTQLSVL.

The chain has TRBV12-3 or TRBV12-4 and TRBJ1-1; 7 bases map to TRBD1. The CDR3 has 16 amino acids. V shed 2 bases, J shed 4 bases, and the junction held 10 bases outside the gene matches. CDR3 sequence (DNA): TGTGCCAGCAGTTTACCGGGACAGCCTGGGGGCACTGAAGCTTTCTTT. As protein: CASSLPGQPGGTEAFF.

At least ten counts were recorded for this clonotype. The chain links TRBV7-2 to TRBJ2-1; D is unresolved. The germline V and J ends were trimmed by 3 bases and 0 bases, with 9 bases remaining between them. The CDR3 loop spans 15 amino acids. The germline gives CDR1 SGHTA, CDR2 FQGNSA. CDR3 sequence: CASSLDGPSYNEQFF. The CDR3 bases are TGTGCCAGCAGCTTGGACGGACCCTCCTACAATGAGCAGTTCTTC. The complete variable domain, with remaining parts taken from reference TRBV7-2 and TRBJ2-1, reads GAGVSQSPSNKVTEKGKDVELRCDPISGHTALYWYRQSLGQGLEFLIYFQGNSAPDKSGLPSDRFSAERTGGSVSTLTIQRTQQEDSAVYLCASSLDGPSYNEQFFGPGTRLTVL.

The table lists this clonotype with a few counts. This chain joins TRBV7-2 and TRBJ2-1; D unclear. Between the trimmed V and J ends, which lost 6 bases and 6 bases, there was a span of 15 bases. This CDR3 is built from 14 residues. Germline V lookup: CDR1 SGHTA, CDR2 FQGNSA. CDR3 bases: TGTGCCAGCAGACCGTCTCGGGTAGGCAATGAGCAGTTCTTC. It specifies CASRPSRVGNEQFF.

The chain links TRBV7-2 to TRBJ2-1; TRBD2 aligns across 10 bases. Per germline, CDR1 SGHTA and CDR2 FQGNSA. The junction had 11 bases not matched to a gene; V was cut back by 6 bases and J by 9 bases. The CDR3 loop spans 15 amino acids. CDR3: CASRYTSGRAGEQFF. The CDR3 DNA follows: TGTGCCAGCAGATATACCAGCGGGAGGGCCGGTGAGCAGTTCTTC.

This clonotype appeared many times. V usage is TRBV7-2 and J usage is TRBJ2-1; 9 nucleotides agree with TRBD2. The CDR3 spans 15 residues. Germline trimming cut 5 bases from V and 4 bases from J; bases unmatched to any gene: 6. Germline lookup yields CDR1 SGHTA and CDR2 FQGNSA. The CDR3, as DNA: TGTGCCAGCAGCCTCTCTAGCGGGAATTACAATGAGCAGTTCTTC. Protein sequence: CASSLSSGNYNEQFF.

The CDR3 DNA reads as TGTGCCAGCAGCTTAGCGGATACCTACAATGAGCAGTTCTTC. It yields the protein CASSLADTYNEQFF. The V and J genes are TRBV11-1 and TRBJ2-1; D remains ambiguous. Between the trimmed V and J ends, which lost 0 bases and 2 bases, there was a span of 5 bases. Germline V CDR1 and CDR2: SGHAT, FQDESV (reference sequence). This CDR3 is built from 14 residues. Using reference TRBV11-1 and TRBJ2-1 for the parts outside the CDR3, the full variable domain is EAEVAQSPRYKITEKSQAVAFWCDPISGHATLYWYRQILGQGPELLVQFQDESVVDDSQLPKDRFSAERLKGVDSTLKIQPAELGDSAMYLCASSLADTYNEQFFGPGTRLTVL.

The V and J genes are TRBV20-1 and TRBJ1-1, with 7 bases lining up with TRBD1. The CDR3 contains 13 residues. Germline lookup yields CDR1 DFQATT and CDR2 SNEGSKA (reference sequence). V lost 5 bases to trimming and J lost 7 bases; unmatched junction nucleotides: 10. As DNA, the CDR3 is TGCAGTGCTCCAAAGGAGGGGGCGAGTGAAGCTTTCTTT. Encoded protein: CSAPKEGASEAFF.

CDR3 DNA: TGTGCCAGCAGTTACAGTTACTCTGGGGCCAACGTCCTGACTTTC. Its translation is CASSYSYSGANVLTF. The V and J genes are TRBV6-5 and TRBJ2-6; D gene unclear. V lost 2 bases, J lost 0 bases, and 5 bases lay in between. Germline lookup yields CDR1 MNHEY and CDR2 SVGAGI. The CDR3 contains 15 residues.

This clonotype was picked up a small number of times. The chain has TRBV7-8 and TRBJ1-1; D uncertain. CDR1 is SGHVS and CDR2 is FQNEAQ in the germline V gene. V lost 3 bases to trimming and J lost 0 bases, with 17 bases between them. The CDR3 extends over 17 amino acids. The DNA of the CDR3 is TGTGCCAGCAGCTTTATCACACTAGAGGTCATGAACACTGAAGCTTTCTTT. Residues: CASSFITLEVMNTEAFF.

The V gene is TRBV7-2, the J gene TRBJ2-2, with 9 bases lining up with TRBD2. This CDR3 comprises 14 residues. Per the germline V gene, CDR1 is SGHTA and CDR2 is FQGNSA. V gave up 3 bases and J gave up 4 bases; unmatched junction bases: 0. Written as DNA, the CDR3 is TGTGCCAGCAGCTTTAGCGGGAGCACCGGGGAGCTGTTTTTT. Protein product: CASSFSGSTGELFF. The full variable domain, with the rest looked up from reference TRBV7-2 and TRBJ2-2, is GAGVSQSPSNKVTEKGKDVELRCDPISGHTALYWYRQSLGQGLEFLIYFQGNSAPDKSGLPSDRFSAERTGGSVSTLTIQRTQQEDSAVYLCASSFSGSTGELFFGEGSRLTVL.

This clonotype was counted a few times. This chain connects TRBV7-8 to TRBJ2-3; TRBD2 matches at 12 bases. This CDR3 comprises 16 residues. The V segment lost 5 bases and the J segment 2 bases; nucleotides outside the gene matches: 5. From germline, CDR1 is SGHVS and CDR2 FQNEAQ. The CDR3 here is CASSLRLAGDTDTQYF. The DNA of the CDR3 is TGTGCCAGCAGCCTCCGACTAGCGGGGGACACAGATACGCAGTATTTT. The whole variable domain, filled in from reference TRBV7-8 and TRBJ2-3, reads GAGVSQSPRYKVAKRGQDVALRCDPISGHVSLFWYQQALGQGPEFLTYFQNEAQLDKSGLPSDRFFAERPEGSVSTLKIQRTQQEDSAVYLCASSLRLAGDTDTQYFGPGTRLTVL.

With respect to this clonotype: A junction end diverges from the germline sequence, so it may reflect a read error. This chain joins TRBV7-6 and TRBJ2-1; D possibly corresponds to TRBD2 (7 bases). There are 15 residues in the CDR3. CDR1 is SGHVS and CDR2 is FNYEAQ in the germline V gene. The CDR3 coding sequence is TGTGCTAGCAGCTTAGGGGGGGCAGGGATTAATGAGCAGTTCTTC. It encodes CASSLGGAGINEQFF.

CDR3 loop: CAWGGGTEAFF. CDR3 sequence (DNA): TGTGCTTGGGGGGGAGGGACTGAAGCTTTCTTT. The V call is TRBV28, the J call TRBJ1-1, with D possibly matching TRBD1 (5 bases). The CDR3 has 11 residues. In germline, CDR1 is MDHEN, CDR2 SYDVKM. The entire variable domain, with the rest obtained from reference TRBV28 and TRBJ1-1, is as follows: DVKVTQSSRYLVKRTGEKVFLECVQDMDHENMFWYRQDPGLGLRLIYFSYDVKMKEKGDIPEGYSVSREKKERFSLILESASTNQTSMYLCAWGGGTEAFFGQGTRLTVV.

The chain employs TRBV28 and TRBJ2-1; D not resolved. This CDR3 contains 15 residues. V dropped 5 bases and J dropped 0 bases, with 11 bases sitting between them. Germline CDR1 reads MDHEN; CDR2 reads SYDVKM. The CDR3 spells CASSVTLSSYNEQFF. CDR3 DNA: TGTGCCAGCAGTGTAACTTTAAGCTCCTACAATGAGCAGTTCTTC.

This clonotype was seen a few times. The V call is TRBV18, the J call TRBJ1-4, with D unresolved. The CDR3 is 15 amino acids. V shed 3 bases and J shed 8 bases, with 16 bases lying between them. The germline gives CDR1 KGHSH, CDR2 LQKENI. CDR3 amino acids: CASSPQTSAGEKLFF. The CDR3 DNA reads as TGTGCCAGCTCACCGCAGACATCCGCGGGGGAAAAACTGTTTTTT. Drawing the rest from reference TRBV18 and TRBJ1-4, the complete variable domain is NAGVMQNPRHLVRRRGQEARLRCSPMKGHSHVYWYRQLPEEGLKFMVYLQKENIIDESGMPKERFSAEFPKEGPSILRIQQVVRGDSAAYFCASSPQTSAGEKLFFGSGTQLSVL.

This clonotype has at least ten counts. V gene TRBV12-3 or TRBV12-4 combines with J gene TRBJ1-1, with D possibly being TRBD1 (6 bases). The CDR3 is made up of 11 amino acids. The V end was cut by 3 bases, the J end by 8 bases, with 7 bases between. The CDR3 here is CASSFTGEAFF. CDR3 nucleotides: TGTGCCAGCAGTTTTACAGGGGAAGCTTTCTTT.

The V and J genes are TRBV19 and TRBJ2-3, with a weak D call TRBD2 (6 bases). V lost 6 bases to trimming and J lost 0 bases, with 13 bases between them. The CDR3 extends over 15 amino acids. Germline assignment: CDR1 LNHDA and CDR2 SQIVND (reference sequence). This CDR3 reads CASSPTRPSTDTQYF. For the CDR3, the DNA is TGTGCCAGTAGCCCGACTAGGCCTAGCACAGATACGCAGTATTTT.

This clonotype came up a few times. The CDR3 DNA sequence: TGTGCCAGCAGCTTTGGTCAGACGGGGACTGAAGCTTTCTTT. Translation: CASSFGQTGTEAFF. This chain connects TRBV7-2 to TRBJ1-1; D unresolved. There are 14 residues in the CDR3. The germline V and J ends were trimmed by 3 bases and 5 bases, with 13 bases remaining between them. Germline V gene data show CDR1 as SGHTA and CDR2 as FQGNSA.

This clonotype came up many times. V usage is TRBV7-2 and J usage is TRBJ1-2, with a possible D match to TRBD1 (5 bases). This CDR3 is built from 16 residues. Trimming removed 5 bases at V and 2 bases at J, with 18 bases between. In germline, CDR1 is SGHTA, CDR2 FQGNSA. CDR3 nucleotide sequence: TGTGCCAGCAGCGTCCCGGGACCTATGGGAAACTATGGCTACACCTTC. Encoded protein: CASSVPGPMGNYGYTF.

The chain is built from TRBV12-3 or TRBV12-4 and TRBJ2-2; D not certain. V lost 3 bases and J lost 3, with 11 bases in between. This CDR3 region has 15 residues. Here the CDR3 reads CASSFAQRDTGELFF. The CDR3 DNA follows: TGTGCCAGCAGTTTCGCTCAGAGAGACACCGGGGAGCTGTTTTTT.